This is a list of T cell receptor beta chains from one sample in a study of cytomegalovirus exposure and HLA in healthy donors. Repertoires were generated with immunoSEQ multiplex PCR, while TCRdb's copy carries only in-frame clones and drops some. The table lists roughly 100,000 clones, 78% of them singletons. Sequencing was done on a sample of PBMCs. These receptors came from a man in his thirties or forties in good health and CMV-seronegative. CDR3s include the opening cysteine and the closing phenylalanine or tryptophan. D genes are given only for firm matches. The size field is filled for only some rows; it gives once, few, many or a size class.

CDR3nt,CDR3aa,d_gene,j_gene,v_gene,abundance
TGCGCCAGCAGTGGAGGAACCCAAGAGACCCAGTACTTC,CASSGGTQETQYF,NA,TRBJ2-5,TRBV10-1,NA
TGTGCCAGCAGTGAGTCTTTGGATACGCAGTATTTT,CASSESLDTQYF,NA,TRBJ2-3,TRBV6-5,NA
TGTGCCAGCAGCAAGGGACAGGGTTGGACTGAAGCTTTCTTT,CASSKGQGWTEAFF,TRBD1,TRBJ1-1,TRBV5-6,NA
TGTGCCAGCAGCGGACAAGGCCTATATGGCTACACCTTC,CASSGQGLYGYTF,NA,TRBJ1-2,TRBV27,NA
TGTGCCAGCAGGGGGGGGGTGTCGACTAATGAAAAACTGTTTTTT,CASRGGVSTNEKLFF,NA,TRBJ1-4,TRBV28,NA
TGCGCCAGCAGGGAAGGAGATTTGAGCACAGATACGCAGTATTTT,CASREGDLSTDTQYF,NA,TRBJ2-3,TRBV4-1,NA
TGTGCCAGCAGCTTAGGGGGAGTGGGGTTGGCGGAGACCCAGTACTTC,CASSLGGVGLAETQYF,NA,TRBJ2-5,TRBV7-9,NA
TGTGCCAGCAGCTTTGGGGGCGCCTCGGACACCATATATTTT,CASSFGGASDTIYF,NA,TRBJ1-3,TRBV11-3,NA
TGCGCCAGCAGCCAAGACAGCTACGAGCAGTACTTC,CASSQDSYEQYF,NA,TRBJ2-7,TRBV4-1,NA
TGTGCCAGCAGTGGCTCAGATAGGGGGGGGTATAATTCACCCCTCCACTTT,CASSGSDRGGYNSPLHF,NA,TRBJ1-6,TRBV25-1,few
TGTGCCAGTAGCCCGGGACAGGGGTGGACTGAAGCTTTCTTT,CASSPGQGWTEAFF,TRBD1,TRBJ1-1,TRBV19,few
TGTGCCAGCAGCTTAGCAGGGGAAATCTCCTACAATGAGCAGTTCTTC,CASSLAGEISYNEQFF,NA,TRBJ2-1,TRBV13,NA
TGCGCCAGCAGCTACGTAGCGGGAAGCACAGATACGCAGTATTTT,CASSYVAGSTDTQYF,TRBD2,TRBJ2-3,TRBV5-1,NA
TGTGCCAGCAGTTACCCGATTGGGACAGGGGATGAAAAACTGTTTTTT,CASSYPIGTGDEKLFF,TRBD1,TRBJ1-4,TRBV7-9,NA
TGTGCCAGCAGCCCCCGGGACAGGGCTTGGGTGAGATCACCCCTCCACTTT,CASSPRDRAWVRSPLHF,TRBD1,TRBJ1-6,TRBV5-5,NA
TGTGCCAGCAGTTATTCCTCAGGGGATGGAAAACTGTTTTTT,CASSYSSGDGKLFF,NA,TRBJ1-4,TRBV6-9,NA
TGTGCCAGCAGTGACAGGGGGAACTCGGATACGCAGTATTTT,CASSDRGNSDTQYF,TRBD1,TRBJ2-3,TRBV27,NA
TGTGCCAGCAGCCCCCGACAGGGGAGTGAAAAACTGTTTTTT,CASSPRQGSEKLFF,TRBD1,TRBJ1-4,TRBV14,NA
TGTGCCAGTAGTGCGACAGGTGAAAGGCCCCAGCATTTT,CASSATGERPQHF,NA,TRBJ1-5,TRBV19,NA
TGTGCCAGCAAACCGGGACAGGGGATGATTACCCTGGCTAACTATGGCTACACCTTC,CASKPGQGMITLANYGYTF,TRBD1,TRBJ1-2,TRBV28,NA